A selection of T cell receptor beta chains follows, all from one sample in a study of blood T cell repertoires in COVID-19. The repertoire was sequenced with immunoSEQ multiplex PCR; TCRdb's copy has only in-frame clones and lacks some. The sample yields over 200,000 clones, 86% seen once. Sequences were obtained from PBMCs or T cells enriched from blood (not recorded which). All receptors come from a woman in her fifties or sixties in a cohort exposed to, infected with or recovered from COVID-19 (not recorded which). CDR3s include the opening cysteine and the closing phenylalanine or tryptophan. D genes are given only for firm matches. Some rows have no size entry. The others give once, few or many, or a class for an expanded clone.

clone size: once
J gene: TRBJ1-3
D gene: NA
CDR3 length: 13
V gene: TRBV6-4
CDR3 DNA: TGTGCCGTCGCGCCTCACTCTGGAAACACCATATATTTT
CDR3 protein: CAVAPHSGNTIYF

clone size: NA
J gene: TRBJ2-1
D gene: NA
CDR3 length: 12
V gene: TRBV19
CDR3 DNA: TGTGCCAGTAGCCGCGCCAAAGCTGAGCAGTTCTTC
CDR3 protein: CASSRAKAEQFF

clone size: NA
J gene: TRBJ2-7
D gene: TRBD1
CDR3 length: 14
V gene: TRBV5-1
CDR3 DNA: TGCGCCAGCAGCGCCTCGACAGGGAACTACGAGCAGTACTTC
CDR3 protein: CASSASTGNYEQYF

clone size: few
J gene: TRBJ2-5
D gene: NA
CDR3 length: 18
V gene: TRBV7-9
CDR3 DNA: TGTGCCAGCAGCTTAGCTCCGGTAGGGACACCCCTACAAGAGACCCAGTACTTC
CDR3 protein: CASSLAPVGTPLQETQYF

clone size: NA
J gene: TRBJ1-5
D gene: NA
CDR3 length: 17
V gene: TRBV19
CDR3 DNA: TGTGCCAGTAGTATCCTAGGGGCAGTAGGGGACAATCAGCCCCAGCATTTT
CDR3 protein: CASSILGAVGDNQPQHF

clone size: NA
J gene: TRBJ2-3
D gene: NA
CDR3 length: 14
V gene: TRBV12-5
CDR3 DNA: TGTGCTAGCCAACGGGGGTCTAGCACAGATACGCAGTATTTT
CDR3 protein: CASQRGSSTDTQYF

clone size: NA
J gene: TRBJ2-5
D gene: NA
CDR3 length: 14
V gene: TRBV4-3
CDR3 DNA: TGCGCCAGCAGCCAAGATGGCTTCTCGGAGACCCAGTACTTC
CDR3 protein: CASSQDGFSETQYF

clone size: NA
J gene: TRBJ1-2
D gene: TRBD1
CDR3 length: 12
V gene: TRBV2
CDR3 DNA: TGTGCCAGCGGGACAGGGCCTCATGGCTACACCTTC
CDR3 protein: CASGTGPHGYTF

clone size: NA
J gene: TRBJ1-4
D gene: NA
CDR3 length: 18
V gene: TRBV2
CDR3 DNA: TGTGCCAGCAGTGAACGCCCTCCCCGACAGCCTATAAATGAAAAACTGTTTTTT
CDR3 protein: CASSERPPRQPINEKLFF

clone size: NA
J gene: TRBJ1-1
D gene: TRBD1
CDR3 length: 17
V gene: TRBV5-1
CDR3 DNA: TGCGCCAGCAGCTTGGGAGGTTTCGACAGGGTGAACACTGAAGCTTTCTTT
CDR3 protein: CASSLGGFDRVNTEAFF

clone size: NA
J gene: TRBJ1-5
D gene: NA
CDR3 length: 15
V gene: TRBV6-1
CDR3 DNA: TGTGCCAGCAGTGAAAGGGGGATTAGCAATCAGCCCCAGCATTTT
CDR3 protein: CASSERGISNQPQHF

clone size: NA
J gene: TRBJ2-5
D gene: TRBD1
CDR3 length: 16
V gene: TRBV9
CDR3 DNA: TGTGCCAGCAGCGTCCTCGGACAGGGGGCTTACGAGACCCAGTACTTC
CDR3 protein: CASSVLGQGAYETQYF

clone size: NA
J gene: TRBJ1-2
D gene: TRBD1
CDR3 length: 15
V gene: TRBV5-6
CDR3 DNA: TGTGCCAGCAGCACCGGGGACAGTCTCTACTATGGCTACACCTTC
CDR3 protein: CASSTGDSLYYGYTF

clone size: NA
J gene: TRBJ1-1
D gene: NA
CDR3 length: 13
V gene: TRBV20-1
CDR3 DNA: TGCAGTGCTAGTTCAGTTATGAACACTGAAGCTTTCTTT
CDR3 protein: CSASSVMNTEAFF

clone size: NA
J gene: TRBJ1-5
D gene: TRBD1
CDR3 length: 15
V gene: TRBV14
CDR3 DNA: TGTGCCAGCAGCCAAGGAGGGGGCAACAATCAGCCCCAGCATTTT
CDR3 protein: CASSQGGGNNQPQHF

clone size: NA
J gene: TRBJ2-3
D gene: NA
CDR3 length: 15
V gene: TRBV10-1
CDR3 DNA: TGCGCCAGCAGCCCGGGCAAGAACAGGGTAGATACGCAGTATTTT
CDR3 protein: CASSPGKNRVDTQYF

clone size: NA
J gene: TRBJ2-2
D gene: NA
CDR3 length: 15
V gene: TRBV7-2
CDR3 DNA: TGTGCCAGCAGCCCCGCGGGGTTAGGCACCGGGGAGCTGTTTTTT
CDR3 protein: CASSPAGLGTGELFF

clone size: once
J gene: TRBJ2-3
D gene: NA
CDR3 length: 13
V gene: TRBV12-5
CDR3 DNA: TGTGCTAGTGGTTTGGCTACGTCCTCCATGCAGTATTTT
CDR3 protein: CASGLATSSMQYF

clone size: NA
J gene: TRBJ1-2
D gene: NA
CDR3 length: 13
V gene: TRBV6-5
CDR3 DNA: TGTGCCAGCCAGGGACAAGCTAACTATGGCTACACCTTC
CDR3 protein: CASQGQANYGYTF

clone size: NA
J gene: TRBJ1-1
D gene: NA
CDR3 length: 16
V gene: TRBV7-6
CDR3 DNA: TGTGCCAGCAGCGGGGGCGCAGGGGTTTGGGGCACTGAAGCTTTCTTT
CDR3 protein: CASSGGAGVWGTEAFF

clone size: NA
J gene: TRBJ1-1
D gene: NA
CDR3 length: 13
V gene: TRBV13
CDR3 DNA: TGTGCCAGCAGCTTAGAGAGGCTAGAGAAAGCTTTCTTT
CDR3 protein: CASSLERLEKAFF

clone size: few
J gene: TRBJ1-4
D gene: NA
CDR3 length: 16
V gene: TRBV27
CDR3 DNA: TGTGCCAGCAGTCTGAGACAGAGATCAACTAATGAAAAACTGTTTTTT
CDR3 protein: CASSLRQRSTNEKLFF

clone size: NA
J gene: TRBJ2-1
D gene: NA
CDR3 length: 13
V gene: TRBV24-1
CDR3 DNA: TGTGCCACCAGTGTACCAGGGGATAACGAGCAGTTCTTC
CDR3 protein: CATSVPGDNEQFF

clone size: NA
J gene: TRBJ1-5
D gene: NA
CDR3 length: 13
V gene: TRBV6-5
CDR3 DNA: TGTGCCAGCAGTTACAGGGGCGGTCAGCCCCAGCATTTT
CDR3 protein: CASSYRGGQPQHF

clone size: NA
J gene: TRBJ2-1
D gene: NA
CDR3 length: 15
V gene: TRBV7-2
CDR3 DNA: TGTGCCAGCGGAGGGCGGTCTACCTCCTACAATGAGCAGTTCTTC
CDR3 protein: CASGGRSTSYNEQFF

clone size: NA
J gene: TRBJ2-7
D gene: TRBD1
CDR3 length: 16
V gene: TRBV28
CDR3 DNA: TGTGCCAGCAGTTCGACAGGGGGGATGGGTAGCTACGAGCAGTACTTC
CDR3 protein: CASSSTGGMGSYEQYF

clone size: once
J gene: TRBJ1-1
D gene: NA
CDR3 length: 13
V gene: TRBV5-1
CDR3 DNA: TGCGCCAGCAGCTTGGTTCGAGGCCCTGAAGCTTTCTTT
CDR3 protein: CASSLVRGPEAFF

clone size: NA
J gene: TRBJ1-2
D gene: NA
CDR3 length: 15
V gene: TRBV18
CDR3 DNA: TGTGCCAGCTCACCTGACGGAACAACCCCTAGAAGCTACACCTTC
CDR3 protein: CASSPDGTTPRSYTF

clone size: NA
J gene: TRBJ2-6
D gene: TRBD2
CDR3 length: 19
V gene: TRBV11-3
CDR3 DNA: TGTGCCAGCAGCCCCGGATTGGGAGCGGGGCCCTCTGGGGCCAACGTCCTGACTTTC
CDR3 protein: CASSPGLGAGPSGANVLTF

clone size: NA
J gene: TRBJ1-1
D gene: NA
CDR3 length: 14
V gene: TRBV28
CDR3 DNA: TGTGCCAGCAGTTTGGGGCAGAGGTACGCTGAAGCTTTCTTT
CDR3 protein: CASSLGQRYAEAFF

clone size: NA
J gene: TRBJ1-2
D gene: TRBD1
CDR3 length: 14
V gene: TRBV3-1/TRBV3-2
CDR3 DNA: TGTGCCAGCAGCCAAGTTCAGGGGGTGGAGGGCTACACCTTC
CDR3 protein: CASSQVQGVEGYTF

clone size: NA
J gene: TRBJ1-5
D gene: TRBD1
CDR3 length: 18
V gene: TRBV10-1
CDR3 DNA: TGCGCCAGCAGAGTCTCAGACAGGGCATCCTATAGCAATCAGCCCCAGCATTTT
CDR3 protein: CASRVSDRASYSNQPQHF

clone size: NA
J gene: TRBJ1-6
D gene: NA
CDR3 length: 14
V gene: TRBV7-9
CDR3 DNA: TGTGCCAGCAGCTCCGAACAGGGTTATTCACCCCTCCACTTT
CDR3 protein: CASSSEQGYSPLHF